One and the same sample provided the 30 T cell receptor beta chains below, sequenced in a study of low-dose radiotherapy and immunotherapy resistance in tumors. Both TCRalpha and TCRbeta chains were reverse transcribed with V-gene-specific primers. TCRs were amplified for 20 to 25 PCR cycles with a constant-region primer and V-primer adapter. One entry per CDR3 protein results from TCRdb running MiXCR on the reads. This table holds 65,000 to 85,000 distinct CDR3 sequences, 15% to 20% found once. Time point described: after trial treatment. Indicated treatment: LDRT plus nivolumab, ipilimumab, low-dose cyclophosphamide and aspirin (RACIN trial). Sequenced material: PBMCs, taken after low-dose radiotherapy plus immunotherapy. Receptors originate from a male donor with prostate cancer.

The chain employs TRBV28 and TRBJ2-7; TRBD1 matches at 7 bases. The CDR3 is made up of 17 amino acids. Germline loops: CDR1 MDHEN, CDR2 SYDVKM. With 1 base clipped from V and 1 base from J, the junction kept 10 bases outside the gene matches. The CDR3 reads CASSLYRDSRASYEQYF. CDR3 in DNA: TGTGCCAGCAGTTTATACCGGGACAGTCGAGCGTCCTACGAGCAGTACTTC.

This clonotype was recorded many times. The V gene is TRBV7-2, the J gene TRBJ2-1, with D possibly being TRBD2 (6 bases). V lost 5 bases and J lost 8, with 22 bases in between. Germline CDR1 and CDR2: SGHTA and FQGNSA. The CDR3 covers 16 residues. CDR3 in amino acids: CASSRDWSYEGDEQFF. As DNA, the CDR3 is TGTGCCAGCAGCCGGGACTGGAGCTACGAGGGTGATGAGCAGTTCTTC.

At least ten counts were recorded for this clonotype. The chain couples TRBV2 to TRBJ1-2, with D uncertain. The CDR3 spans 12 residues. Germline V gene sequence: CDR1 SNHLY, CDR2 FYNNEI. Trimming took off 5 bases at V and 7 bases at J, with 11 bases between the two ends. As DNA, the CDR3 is TGTGCCAGCAGTCCCAGGAACGGTGGCTACACCTTC. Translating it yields CASSPRNGGYTF.

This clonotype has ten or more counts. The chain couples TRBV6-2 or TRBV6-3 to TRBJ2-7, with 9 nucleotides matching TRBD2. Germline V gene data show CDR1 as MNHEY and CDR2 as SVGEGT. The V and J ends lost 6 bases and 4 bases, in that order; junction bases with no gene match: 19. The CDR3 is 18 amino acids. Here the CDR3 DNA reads TGTGCCAGCAGCCGCCGATTGCGGCGGGAGGGCGGTGATTACGAGCAGTACTTC. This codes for CASSRRLRREGGDYEQYF.

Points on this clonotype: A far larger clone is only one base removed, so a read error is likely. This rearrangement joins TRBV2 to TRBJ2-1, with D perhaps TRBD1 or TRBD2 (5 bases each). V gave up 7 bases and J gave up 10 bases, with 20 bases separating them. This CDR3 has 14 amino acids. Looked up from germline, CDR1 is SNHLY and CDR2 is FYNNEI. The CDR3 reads CASNPGLSSYEQFF. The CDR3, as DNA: TGTGCCAGCAATCCGGGGCTGAGCTCCTACGAGCAGTTCTTC.

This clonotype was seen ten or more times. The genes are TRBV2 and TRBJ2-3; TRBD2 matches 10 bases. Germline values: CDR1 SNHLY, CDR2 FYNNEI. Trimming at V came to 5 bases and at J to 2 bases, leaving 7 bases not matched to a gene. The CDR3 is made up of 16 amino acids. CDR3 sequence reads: CASSPGLAEITDTQYF. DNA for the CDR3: TGTGCCAGCAGTCCTGGACTAGCGGAGATCACAGATACGCAGTATTTT.

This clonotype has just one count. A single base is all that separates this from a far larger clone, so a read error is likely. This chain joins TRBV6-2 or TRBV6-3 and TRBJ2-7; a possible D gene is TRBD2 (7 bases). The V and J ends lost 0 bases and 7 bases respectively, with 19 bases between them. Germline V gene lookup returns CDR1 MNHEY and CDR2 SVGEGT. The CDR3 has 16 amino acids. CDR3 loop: CASSYSSTGRVGEQYF. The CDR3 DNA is TGTGCCAGCAGTTACTCGAGTACAGGGAGGGTGGGTGAGCAGTACTTC.

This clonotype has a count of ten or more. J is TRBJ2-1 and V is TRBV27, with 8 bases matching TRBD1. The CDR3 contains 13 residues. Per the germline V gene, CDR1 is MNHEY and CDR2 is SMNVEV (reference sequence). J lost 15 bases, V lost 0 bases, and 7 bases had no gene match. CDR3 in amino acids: CASSLSSGGNWFF. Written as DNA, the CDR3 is TGTGCCAGCAGTTTATCTTCAGGGGGCAATTGGTTCTTC.

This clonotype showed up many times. This CDR3 is CANSPSGANVLTF. The CDR3 coding sequence is TGTGCCAACAGCCCATCTGGGGCCAACGTCCTGACTTTC. The V and J genes are TRBV6-8 and TRBJ2-6; D gene unclear. With 10 bases removed from V and 1 base from J, the gap between germline ends came to 8 bases. Germline V gene lookup returns CDR1 MNHGY and CDR2 SAAAGT. The CDR3 loop spans 13 amino acids.

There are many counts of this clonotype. The CDR3 sequence: CASSPVPSGARDVEQFF. The CDR3 region has the DNA TGTGCCAGCTCACCTGTTCCTAGCGGGGCCCGAGACGTTGAGCAGTTCTTC. The chain carries TRBV18 and TRBJ2-1; TRBD2 matches at 9 bases. CDR1 is KGHSH, CDR2 LQKENI, per germline. After removal of 3 bases from V and 9 bases from J, the junction contained 15 bases not matched to a gene. This CDR3 comprises 17 residues.

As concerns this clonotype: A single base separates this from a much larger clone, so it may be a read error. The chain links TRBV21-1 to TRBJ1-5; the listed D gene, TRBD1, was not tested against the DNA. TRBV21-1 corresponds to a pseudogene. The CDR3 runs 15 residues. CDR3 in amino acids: CASSKVRAGDHPQHF. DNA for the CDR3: TGTGCCAGCAGCAAAGTCAGGGCAGGGGATCATCCCCAGCATTTT.

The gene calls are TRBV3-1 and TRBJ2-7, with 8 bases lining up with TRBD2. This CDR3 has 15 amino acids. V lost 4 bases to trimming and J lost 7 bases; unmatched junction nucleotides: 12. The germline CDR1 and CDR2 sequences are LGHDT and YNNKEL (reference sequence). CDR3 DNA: TGTGCCAGCAGCCTACAAGCCGGGAGGGCCAATGAGCAGTACTTC. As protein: CASSLQAGRANEQYF.

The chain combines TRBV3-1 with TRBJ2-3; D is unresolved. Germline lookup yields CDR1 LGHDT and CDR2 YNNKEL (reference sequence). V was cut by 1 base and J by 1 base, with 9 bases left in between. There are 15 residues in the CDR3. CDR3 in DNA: TGTGCCAGCAGCCAAGTCCCCCGAGGCACAGATACGCAGTATTTT. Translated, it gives CASSQVPRGTDTQYF.

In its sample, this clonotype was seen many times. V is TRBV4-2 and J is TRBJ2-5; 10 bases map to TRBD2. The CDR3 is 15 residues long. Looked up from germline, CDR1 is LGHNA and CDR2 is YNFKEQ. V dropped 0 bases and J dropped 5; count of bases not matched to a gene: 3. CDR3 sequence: CASSQDTSGTETQYF. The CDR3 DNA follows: TGTGCCAGCAGCCAAGACACTAGCGGGACGGAGACCCAGTACTTC.

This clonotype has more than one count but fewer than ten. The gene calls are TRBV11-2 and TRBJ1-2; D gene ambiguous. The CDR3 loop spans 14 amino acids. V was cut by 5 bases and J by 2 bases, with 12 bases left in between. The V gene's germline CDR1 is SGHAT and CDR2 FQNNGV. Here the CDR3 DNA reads TGTGCCAGCAGCGCGCAGGCGCAGAACTATGGCTACACCTTC. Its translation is CASSAQAQNYGYTF.

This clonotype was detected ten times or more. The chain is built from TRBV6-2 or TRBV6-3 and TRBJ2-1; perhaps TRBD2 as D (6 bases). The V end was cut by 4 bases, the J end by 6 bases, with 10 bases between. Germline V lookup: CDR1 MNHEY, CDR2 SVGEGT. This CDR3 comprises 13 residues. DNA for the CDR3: TGTGCCAGCAGTTGGGGGACTCTCAATGAGCAGTTCTTC. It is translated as CASSWGTLNEQFF.

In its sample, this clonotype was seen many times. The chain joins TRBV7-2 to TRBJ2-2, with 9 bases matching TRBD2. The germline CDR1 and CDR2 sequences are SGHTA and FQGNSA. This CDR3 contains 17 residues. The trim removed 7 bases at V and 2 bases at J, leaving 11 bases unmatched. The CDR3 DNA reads TGTGCCAGCATCCCTTACCTAGCGGGAACAAACACCGGGGAGCTGTTTTTT. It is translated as CASIPYLAGTNTGELFF. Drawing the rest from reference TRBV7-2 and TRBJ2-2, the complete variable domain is GAGVSQSPSNKVTEKGKDVELRCDPISGHTALYWYRQSLGQGLEFLIYFQGNSAPDKSGLPSDRFSAERTGGSVSTLTIQRTQQEDSAVYLCASIPYLAGTNTGELFFGEGSRLTVL.

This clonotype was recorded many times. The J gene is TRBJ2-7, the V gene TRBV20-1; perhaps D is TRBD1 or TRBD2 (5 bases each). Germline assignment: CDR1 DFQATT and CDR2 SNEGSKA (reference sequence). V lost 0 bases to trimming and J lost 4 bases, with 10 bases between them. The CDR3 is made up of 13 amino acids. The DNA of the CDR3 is TGCAGTGCTAGAGAGGGACCTAATTACGAGCAGTACTTC. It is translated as CSAREGPNYEQYF.

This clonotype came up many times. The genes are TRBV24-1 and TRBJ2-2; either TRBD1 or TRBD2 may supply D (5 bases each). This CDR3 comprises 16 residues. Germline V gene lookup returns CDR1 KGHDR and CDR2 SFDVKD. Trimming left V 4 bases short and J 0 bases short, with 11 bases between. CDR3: CATSDLRGANTGELFF. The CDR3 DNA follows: TGTGCCACCAGTGACCTTAGGGGAGCGAACACCGGGGAGCTGTTTTTT.

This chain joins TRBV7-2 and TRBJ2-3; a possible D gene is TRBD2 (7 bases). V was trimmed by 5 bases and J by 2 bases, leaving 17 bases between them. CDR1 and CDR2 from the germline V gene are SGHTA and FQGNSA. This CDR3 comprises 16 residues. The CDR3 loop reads CASSPPLGGLTDTQYF. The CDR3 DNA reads TGTGCCAGCAGCCCGCCCCTCGGGGGGCTCACAGATACGCAGTATTTT.

CDR3 in amino acids: CASITGAGGATDTQYF. CDR3 coding DNA: TGTGCCAGCATTACAGGGGCGGGCGGTGCCACAGATACGCAGTATTTT. The chain is built from TRBV2 and TRBJ2-3, with 7 positions matching TRBD1. The V gene's germline CDR1 is SNHLY and CDR2 FYNNEI. The V segment lost 7 bases and the J segment 2 bases; nucleotides outside the gene matches: 12. CDR3 size: 16 residues.

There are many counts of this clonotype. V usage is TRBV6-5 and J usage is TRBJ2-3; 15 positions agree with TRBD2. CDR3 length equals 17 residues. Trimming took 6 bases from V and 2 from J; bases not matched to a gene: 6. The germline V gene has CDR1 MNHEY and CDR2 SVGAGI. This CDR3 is CASRPGLAGGYTDTQYF. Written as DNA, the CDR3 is TGTGCCAGCAGACCAGGACTAGCGGGAGGGTACACAGATACGCAGTATTTT.

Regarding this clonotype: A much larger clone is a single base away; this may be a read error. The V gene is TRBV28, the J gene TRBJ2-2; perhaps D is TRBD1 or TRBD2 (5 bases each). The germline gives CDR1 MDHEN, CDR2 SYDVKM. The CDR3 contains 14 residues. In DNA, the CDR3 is TGTGCCAGCAGGGGGGAAGGAAACACCGGGGAGCGGTTTTTT. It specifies CASRGEGNTGERFF.

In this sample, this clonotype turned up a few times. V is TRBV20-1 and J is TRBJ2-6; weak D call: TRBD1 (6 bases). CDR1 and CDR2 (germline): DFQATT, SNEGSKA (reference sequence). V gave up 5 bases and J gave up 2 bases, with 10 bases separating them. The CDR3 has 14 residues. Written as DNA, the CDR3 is TGCAGTGCTGAAGGACAGACTGGGGCCAACGTCCTGACTTTC. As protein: CSAEGQTGANVLTF.

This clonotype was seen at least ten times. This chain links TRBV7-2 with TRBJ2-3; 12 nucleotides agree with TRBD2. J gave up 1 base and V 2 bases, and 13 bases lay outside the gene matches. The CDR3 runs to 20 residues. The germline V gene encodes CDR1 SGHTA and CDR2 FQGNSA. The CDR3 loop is CASSLFPTRTSGIGTDTQYF. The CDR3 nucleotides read TGTGCCAGCAGCTTATTCCCCACCCGGACTAGCGGGATTGGCACAGATACGCAGTATTTT.

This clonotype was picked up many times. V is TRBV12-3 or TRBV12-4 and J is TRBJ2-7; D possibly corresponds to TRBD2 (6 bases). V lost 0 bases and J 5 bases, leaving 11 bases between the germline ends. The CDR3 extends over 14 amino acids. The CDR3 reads CASSLAGGWNEQYF. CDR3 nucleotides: TGTGCCAGCAGTTTAGCGGGAGGATGGAACGAGCAGTACTTC.

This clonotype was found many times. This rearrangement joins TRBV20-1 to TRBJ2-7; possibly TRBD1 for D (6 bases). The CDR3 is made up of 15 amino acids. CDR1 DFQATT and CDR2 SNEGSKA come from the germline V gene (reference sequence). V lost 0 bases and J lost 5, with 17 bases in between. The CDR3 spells CSARETGPTPHEQYF. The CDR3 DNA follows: TGCAGTGCTAGAGAAACAGGGCCCACGCCTCACGAGCAGTACTTC.

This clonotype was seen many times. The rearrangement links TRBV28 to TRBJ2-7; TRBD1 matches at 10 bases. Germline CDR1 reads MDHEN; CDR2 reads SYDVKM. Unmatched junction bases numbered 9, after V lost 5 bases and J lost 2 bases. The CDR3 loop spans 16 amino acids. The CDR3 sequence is CASSPGTGANTYEQYF. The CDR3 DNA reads TGTGCCAGCAGTCCCGGGACAGGGGCCAACACCTACGAGCAGTACTTC.

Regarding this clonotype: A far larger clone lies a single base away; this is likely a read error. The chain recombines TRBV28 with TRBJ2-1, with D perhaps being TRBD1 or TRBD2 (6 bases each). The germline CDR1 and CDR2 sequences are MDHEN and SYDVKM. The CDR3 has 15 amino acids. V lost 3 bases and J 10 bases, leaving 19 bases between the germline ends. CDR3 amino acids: CASSLMGGASYEQFF. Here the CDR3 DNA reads TGTGCCAGCAGTTTGATGGGGGGCGCTTCCTACGAGCAGTTCTTC. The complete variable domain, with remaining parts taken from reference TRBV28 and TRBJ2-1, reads DVKVTQSSRYLVKRTGEKVFLECVQDMDHENMFWYRQDPGLGLRLIYFSYDVKMKEKGDIPEGYSVSREKKERFSLILESASTNQTSMYLCASSLMGGASYEQFFGPGTRLTVL.

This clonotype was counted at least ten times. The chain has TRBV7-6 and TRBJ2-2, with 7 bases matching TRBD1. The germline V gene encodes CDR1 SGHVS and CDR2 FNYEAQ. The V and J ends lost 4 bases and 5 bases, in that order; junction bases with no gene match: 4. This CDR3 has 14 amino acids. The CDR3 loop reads CASSSGRGTGELFF. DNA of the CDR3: TGTGCCAGCAGCTCAGGCAGGGGGACCGGGGAGCTGTTTTTT.